This T cell receptor beta chain appears in the sequencing data of a study of cytomegalovirus exposure and HLA in healthy donors. Study information: HLA-typed donors were the source of around 87 million unique TCRs, which an early data release held.

Study findings and constraints: A later analysis, which compared TCR beta chains of equal frequency, found the HLA-associated ones more clonally expanded. Later genetic work tied a missense DCLRE1C variant to beta-chain V and J trimming.

In regard to this clone: The antigen is undetermined.

The PCR was carried out with 60 Vbeta primers and 13 Jbeta primers. Profiling relied on immunoSEQ multiplex PCR, and the TCRdb table lists in-frame clones only, not all of them. This sample has fewer than 200,000 clones, with around 77% found just once. CDR3 length equals 14 residues. V lost 8 bases to trimming and J lost 0 bases; unmatched junction nucleotides: 6. The germline V gene has CDR1 SGHRS and CDR2 YFSETQ. The clonotype was recovered from a man aged 60 to 69 in good health and CMV-seronegative. The chain links TRBV5-1 to TRBJ2-7; 9 positions match TRBD1. Source material: PBMCs. In DNA form, the CDR3 reads TGCGCCAGTGCTGGGACAGGGAGCTCCTACGAGCAGTACTTC. The encoded protein is CASAGTGSSYEQYF.